This section outlines one TCR beta chain sequence together with its context. Its antigen is still unknown. No base qualities exist here, and no much larger clone lies one base off it. In the prospective study, participants were about 18 to 100 years old, resided in about two dozen geographic areas of the United States, and were enrolled through a virtual design. In the prospective study, participants were assigned to cohorts based on the clinical history participants reported in a screening survey and a study questionnaire. ImmuneRACE Cohort 3 recovered participants were defined by two consecutive negative NP/OP PCR tests, healthcare professional clearance, or symptom resolution. Each participant in the prospective study had whole blood, serum and a nasopharyngeal or oropharyngeal swab collected by mobile phlebotomists. Participants in the prospective study had the option to provide additional blood draws and questionnaires over a 2-month period. Before DNA extraction, blood samples from the prospective study were shipped at room temperature or frozen.

This sample is drawn from a study of blood T cell repertoires in COVID-19 (TCRdb year 2020). As for the study more broadly: Collaborator samples came from the United States, Italy and Spain and covered acute and convalescent phases of COVID-19. The samples were drawn from the first 160 participants of the ongoing ImmuneRACE study and from 950 to 1,500 subjects provided by 6 global collaborators. The repertoires were released in a freely available public database intended as a resource for research on the immune response to SARS-CoV-2. The prospective study material was composed of cDNA or gDNA derived from T cells, B-cell-depleted T cells, or PBMCs. A de-identified subject ID, COVID-19 status, age in years and sex were almost always included in the sample metadata. The dataset comprised deeply sampled blood TCRbeta repertoires from subjects exposed to, actively infected with, or recovered from COVID-19. Where available, HLA class I and class II types were taken from metadata supplied by the sample provider and were not determined by assay-based typing. What the study reported, not specific to this receptor: The quantity of clinical and demographic metadata differed by source and by participant and was supplied without curation.

TCRbeta CDR3 regions were amplified from genomic DNA using the immunoSEQ Assay, a bias-controlled multiplex PCR. The source study handled its data this way. The number of nucleated cells in each sample was estimated by amplification of reference gene primers within the assay. To quantify the absolute abundance of each unique TCRbeta CDR3 rearrangement, sequence reads were collapsed and filtered. Productive Simpson clonality was computed per sample as the square root of Simpson's diversity index over productive rearrangements. Entries here come from immuneACCESS through TCRdb and include only in-frame sequences with V and J called. Some clones fail to appear in such tables; in the studies checked, an unresolved V gene covers under half of the shortfall, and the cause of the remainder is unknown. V, J and clone size are taken as reported in that table, and D and trimming were inferred from the DNA itself. The sample has 260,000 or so clones on record, around 86% of them singletons. Jointly, the top ten make up 15% to 19% of the sample.

This TCR was sampled from a man aged 18 to 29 who had recovered from COVID-19. Sequenced: PBMCs or T cells enriched from blood (not recorded which).

The nucleotide sequence is TGTGCCAGCAGTCCGGACAGGGGGTATGGCTACACCTTC. Its protein product is CASSPDRGYGYTF. Rearrangement joined TRBV27 to TRBJ1-2; 10 junctional bases match TRBD1. At the junction V is shortened by 5 bases and J by 5 bases; bases outside the gene matches: 2. The CDR3 goes from the cysteine to the phenylalanine over 13 residues. CDR3 DNA is the only sequence kept; it has 39 bases, read in frame from the first base. The germline V gene (reference sequence) specifies MNHEY as CDR1 and SMNVEV as CDR2.